Detailed here is one TCR beta chain. Its antigen is unknown. Then a second PCR, running roughly 7 to 11 cycles, was carried out with a sample-barcoded 5' primer and a J-beta primer mix. One entry per CDR3 protein, called by TCRdb with MiXCR from the 5' RACE reads. The sample records more than 1 million distinct CDR3 sequences, around 43% being singletons. The sample originates from a study of blood T cells in healthy people across ages. Whole-study results and caveats: Long-lived donors exceeded aged donors in naive CD4+ cells and diversity. TCR beta diversity per million T cells fell roughly linearly with age.

The V gene end was trimmed by 6 bases and the J gene end by 3 bases; junction bases not matched to a gene: 8. The germline V gene encodes CDR1 SGDLS and CDR2 YYNGEE. The CDR3 is 15 residues long. Healthy individuals of Caucasian origin from Russia, aged roughly 6 to 100, served as donors. The chain combines TRBV9 with TRBJ2-2; 7 bases agree with TRBD1. Sequencing was done on a sample of blood. This TCR was recovered from a woman aged 55-69 years in good health. The CDR3 DNA is TGTGCCAGCACCCTCCGGGACAGTTACACCGGGGAGCTGTTTTTT. It translates to CASTLRDSYTGELFF.